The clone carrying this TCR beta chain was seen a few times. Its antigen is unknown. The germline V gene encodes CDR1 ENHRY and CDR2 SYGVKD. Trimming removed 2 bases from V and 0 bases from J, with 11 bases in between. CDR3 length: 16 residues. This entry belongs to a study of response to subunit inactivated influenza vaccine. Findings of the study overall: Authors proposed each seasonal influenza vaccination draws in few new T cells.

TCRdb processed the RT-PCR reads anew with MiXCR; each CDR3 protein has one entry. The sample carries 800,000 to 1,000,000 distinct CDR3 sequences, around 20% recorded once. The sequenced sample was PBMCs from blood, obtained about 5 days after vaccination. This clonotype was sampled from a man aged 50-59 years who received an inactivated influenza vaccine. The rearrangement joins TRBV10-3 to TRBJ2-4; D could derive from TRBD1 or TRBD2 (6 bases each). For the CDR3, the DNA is TGTGCCATCAGTGAGCCGGGGGCTCTAGCCAAAAACATTCAGTACTTC. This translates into CAISEPGALAKNIQYF.